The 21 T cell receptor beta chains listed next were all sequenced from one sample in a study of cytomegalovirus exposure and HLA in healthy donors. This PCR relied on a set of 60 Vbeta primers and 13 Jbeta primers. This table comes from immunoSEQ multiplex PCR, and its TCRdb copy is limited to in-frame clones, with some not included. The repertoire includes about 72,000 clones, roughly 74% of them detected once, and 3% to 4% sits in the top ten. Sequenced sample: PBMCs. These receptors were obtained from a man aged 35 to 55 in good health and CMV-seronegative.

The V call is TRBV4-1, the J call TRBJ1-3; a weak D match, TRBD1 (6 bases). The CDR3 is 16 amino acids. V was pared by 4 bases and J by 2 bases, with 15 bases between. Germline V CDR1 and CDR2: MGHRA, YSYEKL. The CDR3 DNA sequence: TGCGCCAGCAGCCTCATCACAGGGCTGACTGGAAACACCATATATTTT. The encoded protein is CASSLITGLTGNTIYF.

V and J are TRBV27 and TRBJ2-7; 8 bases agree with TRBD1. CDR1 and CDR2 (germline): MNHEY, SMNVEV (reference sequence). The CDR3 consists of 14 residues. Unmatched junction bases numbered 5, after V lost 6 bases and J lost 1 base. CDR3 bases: TGTGCCAGCAGGACAGGGGAGCGGTCCTACGAGCAGTACTTC. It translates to CASRTGERSYEQYF.

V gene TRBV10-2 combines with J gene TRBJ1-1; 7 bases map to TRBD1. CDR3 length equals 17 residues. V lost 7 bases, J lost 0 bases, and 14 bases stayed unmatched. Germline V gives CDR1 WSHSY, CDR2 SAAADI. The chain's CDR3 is CASTNLHGTEMNTEAFF. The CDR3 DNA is TGCGCCAGCACCAACCTTCACGGGACAGAAATGAACACTGAAGCTTTCTTT.

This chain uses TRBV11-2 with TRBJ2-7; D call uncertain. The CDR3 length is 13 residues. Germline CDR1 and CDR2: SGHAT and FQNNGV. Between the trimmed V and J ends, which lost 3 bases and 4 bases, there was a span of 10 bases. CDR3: CASSFVVAYEQYF. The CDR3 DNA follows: TGTGCCAGCAGCTTTGTCGTTGCGTACGAGCAGTACTTC.

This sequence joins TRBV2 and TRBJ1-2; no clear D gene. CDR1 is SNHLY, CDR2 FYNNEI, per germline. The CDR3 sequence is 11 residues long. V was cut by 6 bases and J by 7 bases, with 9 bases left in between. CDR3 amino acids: CASRIGSGYTF. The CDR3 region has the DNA TGTGCCAGCAGAATTGGTAGTGGCTACACCTTC.

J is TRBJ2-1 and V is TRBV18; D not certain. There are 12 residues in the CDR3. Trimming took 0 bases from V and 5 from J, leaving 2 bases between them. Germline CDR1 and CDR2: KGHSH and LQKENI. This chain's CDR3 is CASSPPNNEQFF. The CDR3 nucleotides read TGTGCCAGCTCACCACCCAACAATGAGCAGTTCTTC.

The CDR3 nucleotides are TGTGCCAGTAGTATACAGGGCCATGAGCAGTTCTTC. Residues: CASSIQGHEQFF. The genes are TRBV19 and TRBJ2-1, with D possibly matching TRBD1 (5 bases). This CDR3 is 12 amino acids long. CDR1 and CDR2 from the germline V gene are LNHDA and SQIVND (reference sequence). V was cut by 2 bases and J by 8 bases, with 7 bases left in between.

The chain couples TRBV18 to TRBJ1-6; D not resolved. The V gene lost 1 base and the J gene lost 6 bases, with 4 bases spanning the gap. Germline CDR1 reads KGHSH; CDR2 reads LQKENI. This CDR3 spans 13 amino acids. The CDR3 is CASSPRSNSPLHF. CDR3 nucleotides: TGTGCCAGCTCACCACGTAGTAATTCACCCCTCCACTTT.

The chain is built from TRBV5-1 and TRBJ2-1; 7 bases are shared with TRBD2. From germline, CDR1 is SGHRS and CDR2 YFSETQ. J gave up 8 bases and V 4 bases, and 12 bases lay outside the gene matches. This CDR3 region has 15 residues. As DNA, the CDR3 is TGCGCCAGCAGCCCTATGGTAAAGGCGGGGGATGAGCAGTTCTTC. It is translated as CASSPMVKAGDEQFF.

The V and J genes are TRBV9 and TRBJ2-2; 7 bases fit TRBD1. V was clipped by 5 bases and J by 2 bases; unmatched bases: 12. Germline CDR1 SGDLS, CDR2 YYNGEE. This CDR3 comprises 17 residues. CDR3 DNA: TGTGCCAGCAGGGGCCCCCGGGGACAGTCAAACACCGGGGAGCTGTTTTTT. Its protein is CASRGPRGQSNTGELFF.

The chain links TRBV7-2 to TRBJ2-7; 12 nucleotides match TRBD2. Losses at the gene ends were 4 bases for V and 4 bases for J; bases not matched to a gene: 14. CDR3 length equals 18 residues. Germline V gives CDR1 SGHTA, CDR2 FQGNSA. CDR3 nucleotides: TGTGCCAGCAGCTACTCGGGGGTGATCGGGACTAGCGGGTACGAGCAGTACTTC. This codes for CASSYSGVIGTSGYEQYF.

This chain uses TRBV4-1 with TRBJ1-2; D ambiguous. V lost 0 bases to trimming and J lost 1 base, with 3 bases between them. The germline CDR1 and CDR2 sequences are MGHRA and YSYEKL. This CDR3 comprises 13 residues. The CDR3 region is CASSQERNYGYTF. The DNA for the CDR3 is TGCGCCAGCAGCCAAGAGCGTAACTATGGCTACACCTTC.

The CDR3 bases are TGTGCCAGTAGAGAACAGTTCAGCTCCTACGAGCAGTACTTC. Protein: CASREQFSSYEQYF. The J gene is TRBJ2-7, the V gene TRBV19; unclear D gene. The CDR3 totals 14 residues. V was trimmed by 6 bases and J by 0 bases, leaving 12 bases between them. Germline lookup yields CDR1 LNHDA and CDR2 SQIVND (reference sequence).

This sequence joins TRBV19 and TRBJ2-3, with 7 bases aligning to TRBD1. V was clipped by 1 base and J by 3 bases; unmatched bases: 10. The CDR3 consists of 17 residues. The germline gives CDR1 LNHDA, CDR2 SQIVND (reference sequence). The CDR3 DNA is TGTGCCAGTAGTATAGTCAACAGGGGAAGAGGAACAGATACGCAGTATTTT. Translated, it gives CASSIVNRGRGTDTQYF.

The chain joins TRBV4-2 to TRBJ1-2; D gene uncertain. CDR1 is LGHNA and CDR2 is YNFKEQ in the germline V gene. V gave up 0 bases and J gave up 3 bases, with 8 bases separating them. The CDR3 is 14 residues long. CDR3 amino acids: CASSQDKPHYGYTF. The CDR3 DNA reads TGTGCCAGCAGCCAAGATAAGCCCCACTATGGCTACACCTTC.

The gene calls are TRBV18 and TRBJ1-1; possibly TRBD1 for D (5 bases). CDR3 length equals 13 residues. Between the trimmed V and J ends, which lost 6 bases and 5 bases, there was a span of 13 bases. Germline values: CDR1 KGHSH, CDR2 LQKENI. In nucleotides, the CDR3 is TGTGCCAGCTCCCAGGGTTTTGATACTGAAGCTTTCTTT. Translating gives CASSQGFDTEAFF.

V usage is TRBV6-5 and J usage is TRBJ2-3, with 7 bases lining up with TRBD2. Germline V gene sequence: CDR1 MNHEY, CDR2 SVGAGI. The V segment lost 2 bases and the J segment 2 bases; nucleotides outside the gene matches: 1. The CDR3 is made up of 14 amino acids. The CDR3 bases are TGTGCCAGCAGTTACGGGAGGGACACAGATACGCAGTATTTT. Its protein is CASSYGRDTDTQYF.

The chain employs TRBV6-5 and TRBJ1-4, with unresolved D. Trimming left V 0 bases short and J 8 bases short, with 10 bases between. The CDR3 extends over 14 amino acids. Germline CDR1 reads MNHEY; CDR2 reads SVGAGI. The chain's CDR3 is CASSYSTRAEKLFF. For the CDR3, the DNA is TGTGCCAGCAGTTACTCAACGCGGGCGGAAAAACTGTTTTTT.

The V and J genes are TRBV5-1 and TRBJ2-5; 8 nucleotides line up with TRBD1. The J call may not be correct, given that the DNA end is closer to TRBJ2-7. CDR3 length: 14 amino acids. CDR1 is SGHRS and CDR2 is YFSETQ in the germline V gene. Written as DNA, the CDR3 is TGCGCCAGCAGCTTGACAGGGGGACCCTACGAGCAGTACTTC. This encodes CASSLTGGPYEQYF.

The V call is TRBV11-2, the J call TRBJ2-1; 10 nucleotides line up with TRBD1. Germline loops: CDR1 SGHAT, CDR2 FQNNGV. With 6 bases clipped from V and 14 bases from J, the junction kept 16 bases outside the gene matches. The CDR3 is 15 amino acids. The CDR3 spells CASSSSGQGFLGEFF. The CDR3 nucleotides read TGTGCCAGCAGTTCGTCGGGACAGGGGTTTCTAGGGGAGTTCTTC.

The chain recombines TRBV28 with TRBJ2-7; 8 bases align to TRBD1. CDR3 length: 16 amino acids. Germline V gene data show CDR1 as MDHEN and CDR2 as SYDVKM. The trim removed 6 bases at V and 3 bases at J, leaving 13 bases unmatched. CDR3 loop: CASSLQGQGPLYEQYF. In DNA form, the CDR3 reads TGTGCCAGCAGCCTTCAAGGACAGGGTCCCCTCTACGAGCAGTACTTC. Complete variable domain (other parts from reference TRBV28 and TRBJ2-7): DVKVTQSSRYLVKRTGEKVFLECVQDMDHENMFWYRQDPGLGLRLIYFSYDVKMKEKGDIPEGYSVSREKKERFSLILESASTNQTSMYLCASSLQGQGPLYEQYFGPGTRLTVT.